The 18 T cell receptor beta chains listed next were all sequenced from one sample in a study of regulatory T cells in long-lasting Graves disease. Indicated time point: newly diagnosed GD, antithyroid drugs for less than 3 months. Scientists built the TCR library using RNA that was extracted from PBMCs. The TCR beta library used iRepertoire HTBI primers with Arm-PCR amplification of CDR3. TCRdb re-called the multiplex PCR reads through MiXCR, storing one row per CDR3 protein. The sample gives a few hundred thousand distinct CDR3 sequences, about 17% of which show up once; under 30% is in the top ten. These data also featured in a second study, about T cells in Graves' hyperthyroidism and ophthalmopathy.

The specimen comprised peripheral blood mononuclear cells (PBMCs), sampled at new diagnosis, from a patient treated with antithyroid drugs. Every receptor here comes from a woman in her late teens or twenties with Graves disease.

This chain links TRBV11-3 with TRBJ1-6; D is perhaps TRBD1 (5 bases). Looked up from germline, CDR1 is SGHNT and CDR2 is YENEEA. Trimming removed 5 bases at V and 6 bases at J, with 14 bases between. This CDR3 region has 15 residues. The CDR3 DNA follows: TGTGCCAGCAGCCTCGGCGGGGGAAGTAATTCACCCCTCCACTTT. Its protein product is CASSLGGGSNSPLHF. Combining the CDR3 with reference TRBV11-3 and TRBJ1-6 gives the whole variable domain EAGVVQSPRYKIIEKKQPVAFWCNPISGHNTLYWYLQNLGQGPELLIRYENEEAVDDSQLPKDRFSAERLKGVDSTLKIQPAELGDSAVYLCASSLGGGSNSPLHFGNGTRLTVT.

Regarding this clonotype: This clone may be a read error of a much larger clone one base away. CDR3 DNA sequence: TGTGCCAGCATCCAAGATTCGGTGGGGAGGGGGCAGTACTTC. It codes for CASIQDSVGRGQYF. The V call is TRBV3-1, the J call TRBJ2-7; 7 positions match TRBD2. The CDR3 has 14 amino acids. Germline V gene lookup returns CDR1 LGHDT and CDR2 YNNKEL (reference sequence).

This chain connects TRBV18 to TRBJ1-5; D possibly corresponds to TRBD1 (5 bases). V lost 1 base to trimming and J lost 6 bases, with 7 bases between them. This CDR3 has 13 amino acids. The V gene's germline CDR1 is KGHSH and CDR2 LQKENI. Here the CDR3 DNA reads TGTGCCAGCTCACCACTTGGGGGTCAGCCCCAGCATTTT. This gives the protein CASSPLGGQPQHF.

This clonotype was seen ten or more times. This sequence joins TRBV7-8 and TRBJ2-2; TRBD2 is a possible D gene (5 bases). Trimming took 5 bases from V and 6 from J, leaving 16 bases between them. The CDR3 covers 15 residues. CDR1 SGHVS and CDR2 FQNEAQ come from the germline V gene. CDR3: CASSPVTSYPGELFF. CDR3 nucleotides: TGTGCCAGCAGCCCAGTCACTAGTTACCCCGGGGAGCTGTTTTTT.

The chain couples TRBV4-1 to TRBJ1-1; D remains unclear. Germline CDR1 reads MGHRA; CDR2 reads YSYEKL. The CDR3 consists of 15 residues. V was pared by 4 bases and J by 0 bases, with 12 bases between. CDR3 bases: TGCGCCAGCAGCCCAAATGTGGCTCTGAACACTGAAGCTTTCTTT. As protein: CASSPNVALNTEAFF.

This clonotype came up once. J is TRBJ1-5 and V is TRBV20-1; 8 bases agree with TRBD1. Germline V gives CDR1 DFQATT, CDR2 SNEGSKA (reference sequence). The CDR3 is 15 residues long. With V trimmed by 3 bases and J by 7 bases, 11 bases remained unmatched. The CDR3 region has the DNA TGCAGTGCTAGCCTGACTACAGGGGGTAGGCAGCCCCAGCATTTT. Translating it yields CSASLTTGGRQPQHF.

The chain combines TRBV18 with TRBJ1-6, with TRBD1 matching 9 bases. The CDR3 is made up of 15 amino acids. Germline V gene sequence: CDR1 KGHSH, CDR2 LQKENI. V was pared by 4 bases and J by 7 bases, with 5 bases of the junction left unmatched. The CDR3 DNA reads as TGTGCCAGCTCACAATCCGGGACAGGGAATTCACCCCTCCACTTT. It yields the protein CASSQSGTGNSPLHF.

This chain uses TRBV5-4 with TRBJ2-7; perhaps TRBD2 as D (5 bases). This CDR3 is built from 15 residues. The ends were cut back, 3 bases at V and 4 bases at J, with 17 bases in the middle. Germline lookup yields CDR1 SGHNT and CDR2 YYREEE (reference sequence). DNA for the CDR3: TGTGCCAGCAGCTCATTCGTGGGAACGGGATACGAGCAGTACTTC. Translation gives CASSSFVGTGYEQYF.

The V and J genes are TRBV10-2 and TRBJ2-3; the D is unclear. Germline V gene lookup returns CDR1 WSHSY and CDR2 SAAADI. The length of the CDR3 is 11 residues. V lost 3 bases, J lost 14 bases, and 12 bases lay in between. CDR3: CASSDTSRPYF. The CDR3 nucleotides are TGCGCCAGCAGTGATACCTCCCGCCCGTATTTT.

This clonotype has at least ten counts. The chain is built from TRBV9 and TRBJ2-7; 7 bases align to TRBD1. The germline V gene encodes CDR1 SGDLS and CDR2 YYNGEE. Germline trimming cut 0 bases from V and 6 bases from J; bases unmatched to any gene: 3. The CDR3 consists of 13 residues. The CDR3 here is CASSVAGDSEQYF. The CDR3 coding sequence is TGTGCCAGCAGCGTAGCCGGGGACAGCGAGCAGTACTTC.

This CDR3 reads CSARVRGFEKLFF. The CDR3 DNA is TGCAGTGCTAGAGTGAGGGGTTTTGAAAAACTGTTTTTT. The J gene is TRBJ1-4, the V gene TRBV20-1, with D possibly being TRBD1 (5 bases). This CDR3 has 13 amino acids. Trimming left V 1 base short and J 7 bases short, with 10 bases between. Germline V gene data show CDR1 as DFQATT and CDR2 as SNEGSKA (reference sequence).

This clonotype was observed at least ten times. The chain carries TRBV28 and TRBJ2-3; 11 bases align to TRBD2. This CDR3 comprises 17 residues. Germline CDR1 reads MDHEN; CDR2 reads SYDVKM. V lost 5 bases to trimming and J lost 4 bases; unmatched junction nucleotides: 11. The CDR3 loop is CASSLHLTSGTSDTQYF. CDR3 DNA sequence: TGTGCCAGCAGTCTACACTTGACTAGCGGGACTTCAGATACGCAGTATTTT.

The chain links TRBV6-1 to TRBJ2-1; D gene unclear. This CDR3 spans 15 amino acids. Deletions cut 6 bases from V and 5 bases from J, with 17 bases between. Germline V gene sequence: CDR1 MNHNS, CDR2 SASEGT. In DNA, the CDR3 is TGTGCCAGCAGCTTGTTGGACCTGGCAAACAATGAGCAGTTCTTC. This gives the protein CASSLLDLANNEQFF.

The chain links TRBV12-3 or TRBV12-4 to TRBJ2-1, with D unclear. V lost 6 bases, J lost 13 bases, and 19 bases lay in between. The CDR3 contains 13 residues. Written as DNA, the CDR3 is TGTGCCAGCAGATTCGCAAACGTAACTCCCCAGTTCTTC. It yields the protein CASRFANVTPQFF.

This clonotype was observed many times. The gene calls are TRBV9 and TRBJ1-2; D possibly corresponds to TRBD1 (5 bases). V shed 4 bases and J shed 7 bases, with 17 bases lying between them. The CDR3 has 14 amino acids. CDR1 is SGDLS, CDR2 YYNGEE, per germline. CDR3 amino acids: CASSPFMPGLGYTF. Here the CDR3 DNA reads TGTGCCAGCAGCCCCTTCATGCCGGGGCTTGGCTACACCTTC. The full variable domain, with the rest looked up from reference TRBV9 and TRBJ1-2, is DSGVTQTPKHLITATGQRVTLRCSPRSGDLSVYWYQQSLDQGLQFLIQYYNGEERAKGNILERFSAQQFPDLHSELNLSSLELGDSALYFCASSPFMPGLGYTFGSGTRLTVV.

Only a few counts were recorded for this clonotype. The gene calls are TRBV12-3 or TRBV12-4 and TRBJ2-1; no clear D. The V gene lost 1 base and the J gene lost 4 bases, with 11 bases spanning the gap. The CDR3 sequence is 15 residues long. The CDR3 DNA reads as TGTGCCAGCAGTTTAGGACCCCAGATATACAATGAGCAGTTCTTC. Translated, it gives CASSLGPQIYNEQFF.

At least ten counts were recorded for this clonotype. The rearrangement uses TRBV20-1 and TRBJ2-1; D is uncertain. V was shortened by 3 bases and J by 4 bases, with 7 bases between the two germline ends. Germline CDR1 and CDR2: DFQATT and SNEGSKA (reference sequence). This CDR3 comprises 12 residues. The CDR3 DNA reads as TGCAGTGCTAGTGGCGAGTACAATGAGCAGTTCTTC. Translating gives CSASGEYNEQFF.

This clonotype was seen ten or more times. This chain links TRBV18 with TRBJ1-1; no reliable D call. Trimming cost V 5 bases and J 4 bases, with 11 bases left between them. Germline CDR1 is KGHSH and CDR2 is LQKENI. CDR3 size: 13 residues. The CDR3 sequence is CASSSADGTEAFF. The CDR3 DNA reads TGTGCCAGCTCATCCGCCGACGGCACTGAAGCTTTCTTT. Combining the CDR3 with reference TRBV18 and TRBJ1-1 gives the whole variable domain NAGVMQNPRHLVRRRGQEARLRCSPMKGHSHVYWYRQLPEEGLKFMVYLQKENIIDESGMPKERFSAEFPKEGPSILRIQQVVRGDSAAYFCASSSADGTEAFFGQGTRLTVV.